The 17 T cell receptor beta chains presented below share a single source sample, sequenced in a study of blood T cells in healthy people across ages (dated by TCRdb to 2014 to 2015). The library was produced with 5' RACE. TCRdb records Illumina HiSeq 2500 as the sequencer. A second PCR of roughly 7 to 12 cycles was performed with a sample-barcoded 5' primer and a J-beta primer mix. TCRdb reprocessed the public reads (quality trimming at Q25 with fastp, clone calling with MiXCR) and kept in-frame beta chains. All rows with the same CDR3 protein become a single entry with the most common DNA and genes. The sample table shows around 870,000 distinct CDR3 sequences, and about 30% are seen once. The ten largest clonotypes hold about 18% of the sample. The sequenced sample was blood. Every receptor here comes from a woman over 75 in good health.

This clonotype was observed a handful of times. This chain connects TRBV12-3 or TRBV12-4 to TRBJ1-4; a possible D gene is TRBD1 (5 bases). V dropped 6 bases and J dropped 3 bases, with 11 bases sitting between them. There are 14 residues in the CDR3. The CDR3 spells CASSTRDSNEKLFF. As DNA, the CDR3 is TGTGCCAGCAGCACCCGGGACTCTAATGAAAAACTGTTTTTT.

In its sample, this clonotype was seen a few times. The chain has TRBV11-2 and TRBJ2-1, with TRBD1 matching over 7 bases. The germline V gene encodes CDR1 SGHAT and CDR2 FQNNGV. V was pared by 4 bases and J by 7 bases, with 7 bases of the junction left unmatched. This CDR3 is built from 14 residues. CDR3 DNA sequence: TGTGCCAGCAGCTACCGGACAGGAAGAAATGAGCAGTTCTTC. This sequence encodes CASSYRTGRNEQFF.

The V gene is TRBV28, the J gene TRBJ1-5; D not certain. V lost 3 bases, J lost 2 bases, and 11 bases lay in between. Germline CDR1 reads MDHEN; CDR2 reads SYDVKM. The length of the CDR3 is 15 residues. The CDR3 loop reads CASSLRSKGNQPQHF. The DNA for the CDR3 is TGTGCCAGCAGTTTGCGGAGTAAGGGCAATCAGCCCCAGCATTTT.

V usage is TRBV7-2 and J usage is TRBJ2-1; D ambiguous. The CDR3 has 15 amino acids. The germline CDR1 and CDR2 sequences are SGHTA and FQGNSA. Trimming pared 6 bases from V and 5 bases from J, leaving 17 bases between. Here the CDR3 DNA reads TGTGCCAGCAGTTACGGGTCGGCTCGAAACAATGAGCAGTTCTTC. This encodes CASSYGSARNNEQFF.

This clonotype was seen at least ten times. The chain recombines TRBV12-3 or TRBV12-4 with TRBJ2-3, with D perhaps TRBD1 (5 bases). The germline V and J ends were trimmed by 7 bases and 2 bases, with 16 bases remaining between them. The CDR3 loop spans 15 amino acids. The CDR3 region has the DNA TGTGCCAGCACCAGAAGGATAGGGGACACAGATACGCAGTATTTT. It yields the protein CASTRRIGDTDTQYF.

This clonotype was observed at least ten times. The chain combines TRBV7-2 with TRBJ2-1, with TRBD2 identical over 10 bases. Germline V lookup: CDR1 SGHTA, CDR2 FQGNSA. The CDR3 has 15 residues. The junction had 5 bases not matched to a gene; V was cut back by 5 bases and J by 4 bases. Here the CDR3 DNA reads TGTGCCAGCAGCAATCTAGCGGGGGTTTACAATGAGCAGTTCTTC. Translated: CASSNLAGVYNEQFF.

This clonotype was detected many times. The chain joins TRBV18 to TRBJ2-7; a weak D match, TRBD2 (6 bases). CDR3 size: 13 residues. V lost 3 bases to trimming and J lost 6 bases, with 12 bases between them. Germline CDR1 reads KGHSH; CDR2 reads LQKENI. In nucleotides, the CDR3 is TGTGCCAGCTCACCCCCGGGAGCGGGCGAGCAGTACTTC. Amino acids: CASSPPGAGEQYF.

A remark on this clonotype: A single base separates this from a much larger clone, so it may be a read error. V gene TRBV5-6 combines with J gene TRBJ2-7; D perhaps matches TRBD2 (6 bases). The end of the DNA aligns better with TRBJ2-5, so the J call may be wrong. This CDR3 is 13 amino acids long. Germline V gene data show CDR1 as SGHDT and CDR2 as YYEEEE. CDR3 nucleotides: TGTGCCGGCAGTGAACTAGCAAGGGAGACCCAGTACTTC. Translated: CAGSELARETQYF.

With respect to this clonotype: Germline and junction disagree at one end, which may indicate a read error. The genes are TRBV12-5 and TRBJ1-1; the D is unclear. CDR1 and CDR2 (germline): LGHNT, FRNRAP. The CDR3 extends over 13 amino acids. CDR3 sequence (DNA): TGTGCCAGTGGTTTGCGTTCGGGGACTGAAGCTTTCTTT. Amino acid sequence: CASGLRSGTEAFF.

This clonotype has only a few counts. A single base separates this from a much larger clone, so it may be a read error. The chain has TRBV4-2 and TRBJ2-1; maybe TRBD1 (6 bases). The CDR3 extends over 15 amino acids. V shed 4 bases and J shed 8 bases, with 18 bases lying between them. CDR1 and CDR2 (germline): LGHNA, YNFKEQ. CDR3 DNA: TGTGCCAGCAGCCGAACAGGGCCCTACGGGGATGAGCAGTTCTTC. Amino acid sequence: CASSRTGPYGDEQFF.

The chain is built from TRBV6-2 or TRBV6-3 and TRBJ2-1, with a possible D match to TRBD2 (6 bases). The CDR3 runs 16 residues. Germline V CDR1 and CDR2: MNHEY, SVGEGT. V was trimmed by 6 bases and J by 5 bases, leaving 20 bases between them. In nucleotides, the CDR3 is TGTGCCAGCAGCTACCAAGCCGGGAGCTGGGACAATGAGCAGTTCTTC. Its protein is CASSYQAGSWDNEQFF.

This clonotype was detected many times. The CDR3 DNA reads as TGTGCCAGCGCGACGGACAGGGTTGGCAATCAGCCCCAGCATTTT. Translation gives CASATDRVGNQPQHF. The V gene is TRBV6-2 or TRBV6-3, the J gene TRBJ1-5; 8 bases fit TRBD1. Germline values: CDR1 MNHEY, CDR2 SVGEGT. The CDR3 length is 15 residues. The ends lost 8 bases at V and 2 bases at J; junction bases unmatched: 8.

This clonotype was seen only a few times. The V call is TRBV7-9, the J call TRBJ1-1, with D possibly being TRBD1 (6 bases). V was pared by 4 bases and J by 1 base, with 16 bases between. The germline gives CDR1 SEHNR, CDR2 FQNEAQ (reference sequence). This CDR3 contains 16 residues. The chain's CDR3 is CASSWGQLATNTEAFF. The CDR3 DNA reads as TGTGCCAGCAGCTGGGGACAATTGGCCACGAACACTGAAGCTTTCTTT.

V gene TRBV7-2 combines with J gene TRBJ2-5; 10 bases align to TRBD1. Germline values: CDR1 SGHTA, CDR2 FQGNSA. The CDR3 consists of 14 residues. V lost 3 bases, J lost 5 bases, and 3 bases stayed unmatched. Here the CDR3 reads CASSLGQGWETQYF. CDR3 DNA: TGTGCCAGCAGCTTGGGACAGGGGTGGGAGACCCAGTACTTC.

Remarks on this clonotype: Since a much larger clone is just one base distant, this may be a read error. The V gene is TRBV24-1, the J gene TRBJ2-1; 9 bases map to TRBD1. The CDR3 runs 15 residues. The ends lost 5 bases at V and 6 bases at J; junction bases unmatched: 7. Germline values: CDR1 KGHDR, CDR2 SFDVKD. The CDR3 reads CATSAMDRGGNEQFF. Written as DNA, the CDR3 is TGTGCCACCAGTGCTATGGACAGGGGTGGCAATGAGCAGTTCTTC.

This clonotype has ten or more counts. V gene TRBV28 combines with J gene TRBJ2-5; 7 bases map to TRBD2. The CDR3 covers 15 residues. Germline CDR1 reads MDHEN; CDR2 reads SYDVKM. V dropped 7 bases and J dropped 5; count of bases not matched to a gene: 13. CDR3: CASIDSGPGGETQYF. CDR3 nucleotide sequence: TGTGCCAGCATCGACTCGGGGCCCGGGGGGGAGACCCAGTACTTC.

This clonotype was detected a few times. The J gene is TRBJ1-1, the V gene TRBV6-2 or TRBV6-3; D uncertain. The CDR3 consists of 17 residues. V was trimmed by 4 bases and J by 0 bases, leaving 18 bases between them. CDR1 is MNHEY and CDR2 is SVGEGT in the germline V gene. CDR3 nucleotide sequence: TGTGCCAGCAGTTTGATAACCTCCGGGATCGTGAACACTGAAGCTTTCTTT. Its translation: CASSLITSGIVNTEAFF.